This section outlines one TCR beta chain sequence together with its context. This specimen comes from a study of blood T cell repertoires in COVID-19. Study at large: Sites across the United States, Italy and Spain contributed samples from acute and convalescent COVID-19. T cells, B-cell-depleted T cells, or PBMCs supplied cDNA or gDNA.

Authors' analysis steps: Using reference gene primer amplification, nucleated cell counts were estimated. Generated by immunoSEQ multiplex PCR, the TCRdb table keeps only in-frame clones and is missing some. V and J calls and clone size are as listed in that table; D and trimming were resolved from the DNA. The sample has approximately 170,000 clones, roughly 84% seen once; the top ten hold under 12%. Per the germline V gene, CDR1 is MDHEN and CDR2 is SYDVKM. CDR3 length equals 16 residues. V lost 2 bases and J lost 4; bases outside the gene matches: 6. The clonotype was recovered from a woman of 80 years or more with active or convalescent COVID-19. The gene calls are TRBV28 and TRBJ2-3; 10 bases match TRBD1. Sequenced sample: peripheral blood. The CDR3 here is CASSLTGQGTADTQYF. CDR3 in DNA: TGTGCCAGCAGTTTAACGGGACAGGGGACGGCAGATACGCAGTATTTT.